This T cell receptor (beta chain) is drawn from a study of Graves' ophthalmopathy and Graves' hyperthyroidism. Study-level points and caveats: Most thyroid-expanded clonotypes exceeding 0.001 frequency were also found in blood.

Researchers turned away patients with other autoimmune diseases, uncontrolled infections, pregnancy or lactation. As diagnostic evidence, clinical symptoms, serum thyroxine, TRAb, thyroid ultrasound and orbital computed tomography were relied upon. About this clonotype itself: Antigen unknown.

Investigators amplified TCR beta CDR3 regions from RNA transcripts. The first-round RT-PCR employed HTBI primers together with the Qiagen OneStep RT-PCR kit. A multiplex PCR was then performed as the second round. MiXCR, applied by TCRdb to the multiplex PCR reads, yields one record per CDR3 protein. The data show 500,000 to 700,000 distinct CDR3 sequences, over 20% seen once. Germline trimming cut 4 bases from V and 3 bases from J; bases unmatched to any gene: 7. This CDR3 is 15 amino acids long. Germline values: CDR1 MDHEN, CDR2 SYDVKM. The specimen sequenced was peripheral blood. The chain links TRBV28 to TRBJ2-7; 9 nucleotides align to TRBD1. This TCR derives from a woman between 18 and 29 years old with stable Graves' hyperthyroidism. Some clones in this sample may be carry-over from other donors' samples. The chain's CDR3 is CASSSPGTGIYEQYF. CDR3 DNA: TGTGCCAGCAGTTCGCCCGGGACAGGGATCTACGAGCAGTACTTC. The full variable domain, completed using reference TRBV28 and TRBJ2-7, is DVKVTQSSRYLVKRTGEKVFLECVQDMDHENMFWYRQDPGLGLRLIYFSYDVKMKEKGDIPEGYSVSREKKERFSLILESASTNQTSMYLCASSSPGTGIYEQYFGPGTRLTVT.